This T cell receptor (beta chain) was obtained from a study of blood T cells in healthy people across ages. General study points: One million T cells yielded diversity estimates that were considered underestimates.

Each sample provided at least 5 micrograms of extracted total RNA. Then a second PCR, running about 7 to 11 cycles, was carried out with a sample-barcoded 5' primer and a J-beta primer mix. TCRdb recomputed calls from the 5' RACE reads with MiXCR, one row per CDR3 protein. Here the sample spans about 840,000 distinct CDR3 sequences, under 35% being singletons. A remark on this clonotype: Its specificity is not known.

The V end lost 6 bases, the J end lost 8 bases, and 11 bases lay between the germline ends. Germline CDR1 reads SEHNR; CDR2 reads FQNEAQ (reference sequence). The CDR3 totals 12 residues. These data are also associated with another study on T cells of mothers and their children.

The sequence was collected from a woman in her forties in good health. Sequencing used blood. This rearrangement joins TRBV7-9 to TRBJ2-1, with D tentatively TRBD2 (5 bases). The DNA of the CDR3 is TGTGCCAGCAGAACGGGGATGGATGAGCAGTTCTTC. Its protein product is CASRTGMDEQFF. Based on the CDR3 plus reference TRBV7-9 and TRBJ2-1, the full variable domain is DTGVSQNPRHKITKRGQNVTFRCDPISEHNRLYWYRQTLGQGPEFLTYFQNEAQLEKSRLLSDRFSAERPKGSFSTLEIQRTEQGDSAMYLCASRTGMDEQFFGPGTRLTVL.